What follows are 19 T cell receptor beta chains derived from one specimen sequenced in a study of identical twins. Each CDR3 protein gets one entry after TCRdb re-called the 5' RACE reads with MiXCR. The sample carries under 1 million distinct CDR3 sequences, around 12% recorded once. This sample was shared with a second study, whose subject was yellow fever vaccine responses in identical twins.

Material: PBMCs. The origin of the receptors is a young woman in good health.

This clonotype showed up just a few times. CDR3 loop: CSVEDPFGLKQETQYF. DNA of the CDR3: TGCAGCGTTGAAGATCCCTTCGGCCTCAAGCAAGAGACCCAGTACTTC. The V call is TRBV29-1, the J call TRBJ2-5; D gene ambiguous. V lost 0 bases to trimming and J lost 2 bases, with 16 bases between them. The CDR3 is 16 amino acids. Germline V gene lookup returns CDR1 SQVTM and CDR2 ANQGSEA.

In this sample, this clonotype turned up many times. The V and J genes are TRBV6-1 and TRBJ1-2; D gene unclear. From germline, CDR1 is MNHNS and CDR2 SASEGT. The CDR3 extends over 15 amino acids. Trimming left V 5 bases short and J 1 base short, with 14 bases between. The CDR3 sequence: CASSQRDPRNYGYTF. The CDR3 DNA follows: TGTGCCAGCAGTCAGCGGGATCCGCGTAACTATGGCTACACCTTC.

CDR3 sequence reads: CASSQSASGSHTGELFF. The CDR3 DNA is TGCGCCAGCAGTCAATCCGCTAGCGGGAGTCACACCGGGGAGCTGTTTTTT. This rearrangement joins TRBV23-1 to TRBJ2-2; 10 bases align to TRBD2. TRBV23-1 is an open reading frame, and its role is uncertain. V lost 0 bases to trimming and J lost 3 bases; unmatched junction nucleotides: 4. This CDR3 contains 17 residues.

The table lists this clonotype with a few counts. The chain's CDR3 is CASSLTDSSGGEKLFF. The CDR3 DNA reads as TGTGCCAGCAGCTTAACCGACAGCTCTGGCGGTGAAAAACTGTTTTTT. V is TRBV14 and J is TRBJ1-4; a possible D gene is TRBD1 (5 bases). The CDR3 spans 16 residues. Germline V gives CDR1 SGHDN, CDR2 FVKESK. With 5 bases removed from V and 7 bases from J, the gap between germline ends came to 20 bases. Based on the CDR3 plus reference TRBV14 and TRBJ1-4, the full variable domain is EAGVTQFPSHSVIEKGQTVTLRCDPISGHDNLYWYRRVMGKEIKFLLHFVKESKQDESGMPNNRFLAERTGGTYSTLKVQPAELEDSGVYFCASSLTDSSGGEKLFFGSGTQLSVL.

The J gene is TRBJ2-2, the V gene TRBV20-1; 8 bases match TRBD2. The CDR3 is 14 residues long. Germline V gene data show CDR1 as DFQATT and CDR2 as SNEGSKA (reference sequence). V lost 6 bases and J lost 0; bases outside the gene matches: 3. CDR3 bases: TGCAGTGCCTGGGGACTAGCGAACACCGGGGAGCTGTTTTTT. Its protein is CSAWGLANTGELFF.

J is TRBJ2-3 and V is TRBV10-3, with D perhaps matching TRBD1 or TRBD2 (5 bases each). Trimming shortened V by 5 bases and J by 0 bases, and 9 bases separated the two germline ends. Germline V lookup: CDR1 ENHRY, CDR2 SYGVKD. The CDR3 has 14 amino acids. The CDR3 loop reads CAISWDGSTDTQYF. CDR3 coding DNA: TGTGCCATCAGTTGGGACGGTAGCACAGATACGCAGTATTTT.

The chain uses TRBV2 and TRBJ1-6; a weak D match, TRBD1 (5 bases). Looked up from germline, CDR1 is SNHLY and CDR2 is FYNNEI. This CDR3 spans 14 amino acids. Trimming left V 8 bases short and J 9 bases short, with 17 bases between. CDR3 sequence reads: CASGRDPGVSPLHF. As DNA, the CDR3 is TGTGCCAGCGGCCGGGACCCCGGAGTTTCACCCCTCCACTTT.

This chain connects TRBV19 to TRBJ2-1, with D possibly TRBD1 on 6 matching bases. With 7 bases removed from V and 5 bases from J, the gap between germline ends came to 18 bases. This CDR3 is 15 amino acids long. Germline V lookup: CDR1 LNHDA, CDR2 SQIVND (reference sequence). The CDR3 here is CASTRGWTDDNEQFF. The CDR3 DNA is TGTGCCAGTACCAGGGGATGGACAGATGACAATGAGCAGTTCTTC.

This clonotype was observed a handful of times. The genes are TRBV11-2 and TRBJ2-5; perhaps TRBD2 as D (6 bases). Trimming took 4 bases from V and 5 from J, leaving 14 bases between them. This CDR3 spans 14 amino acids. Germline V gives CDR1 SGHAT, CDR2 FQNNGV. CDR3 sequence (DNA): TGTGCCAGCAGCTCAGCGGGTCCAGGGGAGACCCAGTACTTC. It translates to CASSSAGPGETQYF.

The rearrangement uses TRBV6-5 and TRBJ2-5; 7 bases agree with TRBD1. The trim removed 1 base at V and 2 bases at J, leaving 7 bases unmatched. The CDR3 extends over 16 amino acids. Germline V lookup: CDR1 MNHEY, CDR2 SVGAGI. The CDR3 sequence is CASSYYGTATQETQYF. For the CDR3, the DNA is TGTGCCAGCAGTTACTACGGGACAGCTACGCAAGAGACCCAGTACTTC.

The rearrangement links TRBV20-1 to TRBJ2-1; D is unclear. CDR1 and CDR2 from the germline V gene are DFQATT and SNEGSKA (reference sequence). The CDR3 totals 13 residues. Trimming shortened V by 7 bases and J by 2 bases, and 12 bases separated the two germline ends. CDR3 protein: CSGRQVTYNEQFF. DNA of the CDR3: TGCAGTGGTCGCCAGGTTACCTACAATGAGCAGTTCTTC.

Many counts were recorded for this clonotype. This chain joins TRBV24-1 and TRBJ2-2; D uncertain. CDR3 length: 13 amino acids. Between the trimmed V and J ends, which lost 7 bases and 4 bases, there was a span of 9 bases. CDR1 is KGHDR and CDR2 is SFDVKD in the germline V gene. CDR3 sequence reads: CATSRPTTGELFF. The CDR3 DNA follows: TGTGCCACCAGCAGACCTACCACCGGGGAGCTGTTTTTT.

Only a few counts were recorded for this clonotype. The chain uses TRBV18 and TRBJ1-2; a weak D match, TRBD1 (5 bases). V gave up 3 bases and J gave up 7 bases, with 9 bases separating them. This CDR3 comprises 12 residues. Germline-derived CDR1 and CDR2 are KGHSH and LQKENI. The CDR3 sequence: CASSPRGGGYTF. Written as DNA, the CDR3 is TGTGCCAGCTCACCCCGGGGCGGTGGCTACACCTTC.

This clonotype was recorded a few times. The chain couples TRBV20-1 to TRBJ1-5; 7 bases are a match to TRBD1. The CDR3 consists of 14 residues. Looked up from germline, CDR1 is DFQATT and CDR2 is SNEGSKA (reference sequence). V gave up 0 bases and J gave up 5 bases; unmatched junction bases: 4. This CDR3 reads CSARDTGTDQPQHF. The CDR3 coding sequence is TGCAGTGCTAGAGACACGGGGACAGATCAGCCCCAGCATTTT.

This clonotype was observed at least ten times. The V call is TRBV28, the J call TRBJ2-3, with TRBD2 identical over 8 bases. The CDR3 sequence is 16 residues long. CDR1 is MDHEN, CDR2 SYDVKM, per germline. J lost 4 bases, V lost 3 bases, and 9 bases had no gene match. The chain's CDR3 is CASSFSGGSEADTQYF. The CDR3 DNA reads TGTGCCAGCAGTTTCTCGGGAGGGTCTGAGGCAGATACGCAGTATTTT.

This chain connects TRBV28 to TRBJ2-1; D is uncertain. V was clipped by 1 base and J by 7 bases, with 14 bases between them. This CDR3 is 15 amino acids long. Germline CDR1 MDHEN, CDR2 SYDVKM. CDR3 sequence reads: CASSLFGGTLNEQFF. The DNA for the CDR3 is TGTGCCAGCAGTTTATTCGGCGGTACGTTGAATGAGCAGTTCTTC.

The chain carries TRBV11-3 and TRBJ2-3; D is possibly TRBD1 (5 bases). TRBJ1-5 matches the DNA end more closely, so the J call is doubtful. CDR1 is SGHNT, CDR2 YENEEA, per germline. The CDR3 covers 15 residues. The CDR3 DNA reads as TGTGCCAGCAGCTCAGGCGGGATGGTGACAGATACGCAGCATTTT. Protein product: CASSSGGMVTDTQHF.

The J gene is TRBJ2-3, the V gene TRBV7-7; D remains unclear. V was shortened by 5 bases and J by 4 bases, with 16 bases between the two germline ends. Germline V CDR1 and CDR2: SSHAT, FNYEAQ (reference sequence). The CDR3 runs to 15 residues. The CDR3 DNA follows: TGTGCCAGCAGCCCCAAACCGGGCGTATCAGATACGCAGTATTTT. Protein: CASSPKPGVSDTQYF.

The V call is TRBV6-5, the J call TRBJ2-2, with D unresolved. CDR3 length equals 13 residues. V lost 3 bases and J lost 3, with 5 bases in between. Germline values: CDR1 MNHEY, CDR2 SVGAGI. CDR3: CASSYRYTGELFF. The CDR3 DNA follows: TGTGCCAGCAGTTATCGTTACACCGGGGAGCTGTTTTTT.